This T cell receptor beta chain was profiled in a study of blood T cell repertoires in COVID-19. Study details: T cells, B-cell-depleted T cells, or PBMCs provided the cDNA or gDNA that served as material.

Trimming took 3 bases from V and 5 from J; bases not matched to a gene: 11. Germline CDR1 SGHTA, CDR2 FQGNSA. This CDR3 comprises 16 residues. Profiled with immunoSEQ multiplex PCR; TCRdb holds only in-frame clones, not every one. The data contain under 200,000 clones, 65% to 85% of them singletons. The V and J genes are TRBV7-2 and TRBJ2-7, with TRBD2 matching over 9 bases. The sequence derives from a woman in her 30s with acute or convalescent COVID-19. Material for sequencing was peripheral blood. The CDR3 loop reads CASSFRAGGPGDEQYF. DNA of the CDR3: TGTGCCAGCAGCTTTAGGGCGGGAGGGCCAGGAGACGAGCAGTACTTC.